This TCR beta chain was sequenced during a study of blood T cells in healthy people across ages. CDR3 size: 15 residues. After removal of 3 bases from V and 6 bases from J, the junction contained 9 bases not matched to a gene. In germline, CDR1 is SEHNR, CDR2 FQNEAQ (reference sequence). A J-beta primer mix and a sample-barcoded 5' primer were used in a second PCR of roughly 7 to 12 cycles. A template-switch adaptor with 12 random nucleotides tagged each cDNA molecule. TCRdb reprocessed the 5' RACE reads with MiXCR, giving one entry per CDR3 protein. This sample yields fewer than 900,000 distinct CDR3 sequences, of which over 45% are seen a single time; around a third belongs to the top ten.

This TCR came from a woman aged 55-69 years in good health. Sequences were obtained from blood. The J gene is TRBJ2-7, the V gene TRBV7-9, with 9 bases lining up with TRBD2. The CDR3: CASSFGRAGGPEQYF. The CDR3 DNA follows: TGTGCCAGCAGCTTCGGACGAGCGGGAGGTCCCGAGCAGTACTTC.